What follows are 20 T cell receptor beta chains derived from one specimen sequenced in a study of blood T cell repertoires in COVID-19 (dated by TCRdb to the early 2020s). Library prep was done by the immunoSEQ multiplex PCR assay. The immuneACCESS repertoire file appears here via TCRdb, limited to in-frame rearrangements. These files lack a portion of the clones; in checked studies, under half of the deficit traces to unresolved V genes, and the cause of the others is not known. Within this sample are tens of thousands of clones, with 85% to 90% of them counted one time only. The ten largest clones take up about 4.8% of the sample. Source material: peripheral blood. These TCRs come from a human donor in a cohort sampled during active COVID-19.

A note on this clone: This same CDR3 is encoded by further DNA sequences in the sample. This chain uses TRBV27 with TRBJ2-7, with TRBD2 as a possible D gene (6 bases). V was pared by 2 bases and J by 4 bases, with 9 bases between. The CDR3 consists of 13 residues. Germline CDR1 and CDR2: MNHEY and SMNVEV (reference sequence). The CDR3 nucleotides are TGTGCCAGCAGTTTAGCGGGATCGTACGAGCAGTACTTC. It yields the protein CASSLAGSYEQYF.

This rearrangement joins TRBV4-2 to TRBJ2-7, with 7 bases aligning to TRBD2. CDR1 is LGHNA, CDR2 YNFKEQ, per germline. The CDR3 length is 15 residues. V was clipped by 0 bases and J by 1 base; unmatched bases: 3. The CDR3 region is CASSQEAGDSYEQYF. CDR3 sequence (DNA): TGTGCCAGCAGCCAAGAGGCGGGAGATTCCTACGAGCAGTACTTC.

The chain has TRBV5-1 and TRBJ2-2, with 8 positions matching TRBD2. The CDR3 is 15 amino acids. Germline lookup yields CDR1 SGHRS and CDR2 YFSETQ. The V gene end was trimmed by 4 bases and the J gene end by 3 bases; junction bases not matched to a gene: 5. CDR3 loop: CASSTGLVDTGELFF. The CDR3 nucleotides are TGCGCCAGCAGCACGGGACTAGTAGACACCGGGGAGCTGTTTTTT.

The V call is TRBV6-5, the J call TRBJ2-7; TRBD2 matches at 8 bases. V was pared by 5 bases and J by 4 bases, with 7 bases of the junction left unmatched. Germline lookup yields CDR1 MNHEY and CDR2 SVGAGI. This CDR3 has 14 amino acids. The CDR3 region is CASSLLAVDYEQYF. The CDR3 DNA reads as TGTGCCAGCAGTCTACTAGCGGTAGATTACGAGCAGTACTTC.

V usage is TRBV7-9 and J usage is TRBJ2-7, with 10 nucleotides matching TRBD2. Germline-derived CDR1 and CDR2 are SEHNR and FQNEAQ (reference sequence). Trimming removed 1 base from V and 7 bases from J; junction bases left unmatched: 10. The CDR3 consists of 16 residues. The CDR3 DNA follows: TGTGCCAGCAGCTTAGAACAGCGGGAGGGAGTGTGGGAGCAGTACTTC. Residues: CASSLEQREGVWEQYF.

The V call is TRBV11-3, the J call TRBJ2-1; 7 bases fit TRBD1. Per germline, CDR1 SGHNT and CDR2 YENEEA. The junction had 8 bases not matched to a gene; V was cut back by 3 bases and J by 6 bases. The CDR3 runs 15 residues. The CDR3 loop is CASSFHEGAGNEQFF. The CDR3 DNA is TGTGCCAGCAGCTTTCATGAGGGGGCGGGCAATGAGCAGTTCTTC.

The rearrangement uses TRBV4-1 and TRBJ1-2; possible D gene TRBD1, 5 bases. The germline CDR1 and CDR2 sequences are MGHRA and YSYEKL. Trimming pared 1 base from V and 3 bases from J, leaving 18 bases between. CDR3 length: 17 residues. CDR3 bases: TGCGCCAGCAGCCAAGTGGGGCGGAGCCCAACTCACTATGGCTACACCTTC. Translated: CASSQVGRSPTHYGYTF.

V and J are TRBV2 and TRBJ2-1, with a tentative D call TRBD1 (6 bases). The CDR3 covers 12 residues. Germline V gives CDR1 SNHLY, CDR2 FYNNEI. V shed 5 bases and J shed 5 bases, with 7 bases lying between them. DNA of the CDR3: TGTGCCAGCAGTAACAGGGACAATGAGCAGTTCTTC. This sequence encodes CASSNRDNEQFF.

This chain uses TRBV28 with TRBJ1-6, with 8 bases lining up with TRBD1. There are 15 residues in the CDR3. V gave up 6 bases and J gave up 5 bases; unmatched junction bases: 6. The germline V gene encodes CDR1 MDHEN and CDR2 SYDVKM. The CDR3 bases are TGTGCCAGCAGCTCCCAACAGGGGGATAATTCACCCCTCCACTTT. This codes for CASSSQQGDNSPLHF.

The chain has TRBV5-4 and TRBJ2-3; 8 bases map to TRBD2. CDR1 is SGHNT and CDR2 is YYREEE in the germline V gene (reference sequence). This CDR3 contains 17 residues. The V and J ends lost 4 bases and 0 bases, in that order; junction bases with no gene match: 10. CDR3 region: CASSKSSGMSSTDTQYF. The CDR3 DNA reads as TGTGCCAGCAGCAAAAGTAGCGGGATGTCTAGCACAGATACGCAGTATTTT.

This chain joins TRBV4-1 and TRBJ2-7, with 7 nucleotides matching TRBD1. Germline V gene data show CDR1 as MGHRA and CDR2 as YSYEKL. The CDR3 is 15 residues long. With V trimmed by 5 bases and J by 1 base, 8 bases remained unmatched. For the CDR3, the DNA is TGCGCCAGCAGCAGCGAGGGGGCCGGGTCCTACGAGCAGTACTTC. Its translation: CASSSEGAGSYEQYF.

The rearrangement joins TRBV5-4 to TRBJ2-7, with TRBD1 matching 7 bases. This CDR3 contains 16 residues. The germline V gene has CDR1 SGHNT and CDR2 YYREEE (reference sequence). The ends lost 0 bases at V and 1 base at J; junction bases unmatched: 7. The CDR3 loop is CASSLGPGQSSYEQYF. For the CDR3, the DNA is TGTGCCAGCAGCTTGGGTCCGGGACAGTCATCCTACGAGCAGTACTTC.

V gene TRBV5-4 combines with J gene TRBJ2-1; weak D call: TRBD1 (5 bases). Germline CDR1 SGHNT, CDR2 YYREEE (reference sequence). This CDR3 comprises 12 residues. Between the trimmed V and J ends, which lost 2 bases and 6 bases, there was a span of 6 bases. This chain's CDR3 is CASSLGVNEQFF. CDR3 bases: TGTGCCAGCAGCTTAGGGGTCAATGAGCAGTTCTTC.

The chain has TRBV28 and TRBJ2-3, with 15 bases identical to TRBD2. With V trimmed by 7 bases and J by 0 bases, 8 bases remained unmatched. The CDR3 extends over 18 amino acids. Germline V gene data show CDR1 as MDHEN and CDR2 as SYDVKM. The CDR3 nucleotides read TGTGCCAGCAACACCGGGACTAGCGGGAGGAAGAGCACAGATACGCAGTATTTT. Its translation: CASNTGTSGRKSTDTQYF.

The V gene is TRBV7-3, the J gene TRBJ2-5, with D possibly being TRBD2 (6 bases). Trimming shortened V by 1 base and J by 3 bases, and 15 bases separated the two germline ends. The CDR3 covers 16 residues. The germline CDR1 and CDR2 sequences are SGHTA and FQGTGA. Here the CDR3 DNA reads TGTGCCAGCAGCTTAATGGGGACGGGCGGGAAAGAGACCCAGTACTTC. Its protein is CASSLMGTGGKETQYF.

V is TRBV27 and J is TRBJ1-2; 7 bases are a match to TRBD1. The trim removed 4 bases at V and 3 bases at J, leaving 5 bases unmatched. CDR3 length: 14 residues. Germline CDR1 is MNHEY and CDR2 is SMNVEV (reference sequence). The CDR3 loop is CASSSGDSDYGYTF. The CDR3 region has the DNA TGTGCCAGCAGTTCCGGGGACAGTGACTATGGCTACACCTTC.

V gene TRBV2 combines with J gene TRBJ2-7; D gene ambiguous. This CDR3 is 14 amino acids long. Germline loops: CDR1 SNHLY, CDR2 FYNNEI. V shed 6 bases and J shed 4 bases, with 16 bases lying between them. The DNA of the CDR3 is TGTGCCAGCAGCCCGATCCTAGGTGGATACGAGCAGTACTTC. It codes for CASSPILGGYEQYF.

This clone was observed once. The V gene is TRBV5-1, the J gene TRBJ1-1; maybe TRBD1 (5 bases). Germline V gene lookup returns CDR1 SGHRS and CDR2 YFSETQ. This CDR3 is 15 amino acids long. V dropped 0 bases and J dropped 3 bases, with 12 bases sitting between them. CDR3 coding DNA: TGCGCCAGCAGCTTGGGCAGGGTATCAGACACTGAAGCTTTCTTT. Translating gives CASSLGRVSDTEAFF. Full variable domain (missing parts from reference TRBV5-1 and TRBJ1-1): KAGVTQTPRYLIKTRGQQVTLSCSPISGHRSVSWYQQTPGQGLQFLFEYFSETQRNKGNFPGRFSGRQFSNSRSEMNVSTLELGDSALYLCASSLGRVSDTEAFFGQGTRLTVV.

The gene calls are TRBV10-3 and TRBJ1-1, with D unclear. The V gene lost 7 bases and the J gene lost 3 bases, with 12 bases spanning the gap. The CDR3 length is 13 residues. Germline-derived CDR1 and CDR2 are ENHRY and SYGVKD. In DNA form, the CDR3 reads TGTGCCATCAATACCGGGAGGGACACTGAAGCTTTCTTT. As protein: CAINTGRDTEAFF.

The genes are TRBV6-5 and TRBJ2-7, with a tentative D call TRBD1 (5 bases). CDR3 length: 16 amino acids. Trimming removed 0 bases from V and 6 bases from J, with 18 bases in between. Germline loops: CDR1 MNHEY, CDR2 SVGAGI. The CDR3 nucleotides read TGTGCCAGCAGTTACTCTGAAAAGGGGTGGCCTTCCGAGCAGTACTTC. Its protein product is CASSYSEKGWPSEQYF.